This paragraph covers one T cell receptor beta chain sequence. Antigen unknown. TCRdb processed the 5' RACE reads anew with MiXCR; each CDR3 protein has one entry. The data contain around 530,000 distinct CDR3 sequences, roughly 15% of them singletons. The sample belongs to a study of identical twins. General study points: A cross-sectional statistical analysis, not follow-up of the same donors, supported the conclusions.

The V gene's germline CDR1 is SQVTM and CDR2 ANQGSEA. The V gene lost 5 bases and the J gene lost 4 bases, with 11 bases spanning the gap. The CDR3 length is 12 residues. This sample was shared with a second study, whose subject was yellow fever vaccine responses in identical twins.

This clonotype was sampled from a woman under 30 in good health. Sequencing input: CD4+ T cells sorted from blood. The chain couples TRBV29-1 to TRBJ1-1; no firm D call. CDR3 in DNA: TGCAGCGTTCACCCCGTGGCCACTGAAGCTTTCTTT. It specifies CSVHPVATEAFF.